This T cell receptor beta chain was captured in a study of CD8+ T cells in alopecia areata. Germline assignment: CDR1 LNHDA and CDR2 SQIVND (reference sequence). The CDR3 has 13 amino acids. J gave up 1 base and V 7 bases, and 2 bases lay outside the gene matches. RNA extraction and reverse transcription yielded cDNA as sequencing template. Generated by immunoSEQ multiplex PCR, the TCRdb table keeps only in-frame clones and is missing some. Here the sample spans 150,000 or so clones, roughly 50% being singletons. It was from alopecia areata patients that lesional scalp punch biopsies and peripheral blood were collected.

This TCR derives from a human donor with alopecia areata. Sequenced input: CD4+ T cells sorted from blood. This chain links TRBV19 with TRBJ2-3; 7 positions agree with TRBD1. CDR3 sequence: CASTGQRTDTQYF. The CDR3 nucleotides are TGTGCCAGTACGGGACAGCGCACAGATACGCAGTATTTT.